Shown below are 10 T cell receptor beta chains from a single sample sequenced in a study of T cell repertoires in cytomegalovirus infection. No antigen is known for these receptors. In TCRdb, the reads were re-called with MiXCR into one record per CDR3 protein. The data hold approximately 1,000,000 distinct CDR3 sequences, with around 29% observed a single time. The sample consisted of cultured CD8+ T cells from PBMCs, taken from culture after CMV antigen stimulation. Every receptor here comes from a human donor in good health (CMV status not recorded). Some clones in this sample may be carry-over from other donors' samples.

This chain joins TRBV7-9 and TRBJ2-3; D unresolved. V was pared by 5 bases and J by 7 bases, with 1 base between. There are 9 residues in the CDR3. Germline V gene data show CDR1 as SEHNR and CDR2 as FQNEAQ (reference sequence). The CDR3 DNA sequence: TGTGCCAGCAGCAATACGCAGTATTTT. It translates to CASSNTQYF.

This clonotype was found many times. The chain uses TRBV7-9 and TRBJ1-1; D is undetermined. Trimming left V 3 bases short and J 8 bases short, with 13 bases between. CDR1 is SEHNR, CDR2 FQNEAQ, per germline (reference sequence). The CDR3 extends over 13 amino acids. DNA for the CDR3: TGTGCCAGCAGCTTCCCAGAGGCACGGGAAGCTTTCTTT. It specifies CASSFPEAREAFF.

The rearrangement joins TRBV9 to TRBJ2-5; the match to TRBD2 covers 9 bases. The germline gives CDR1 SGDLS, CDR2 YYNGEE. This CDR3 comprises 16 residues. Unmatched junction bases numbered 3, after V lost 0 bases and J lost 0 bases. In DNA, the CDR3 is TGTGCCAGCAGCGTAGAGATAGCGGGGGACCAAGAGACCCAGTACTTC. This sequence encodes CASSVEIAGDQETQYF.

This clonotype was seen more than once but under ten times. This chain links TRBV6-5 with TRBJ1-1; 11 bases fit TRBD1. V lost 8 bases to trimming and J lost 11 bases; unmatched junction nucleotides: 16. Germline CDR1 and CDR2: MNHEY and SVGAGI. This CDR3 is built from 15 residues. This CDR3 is CASGGDRGLFGPAFF. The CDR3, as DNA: TGTGCCAGCGGCGGGGACAGGGGGTTGTTCGGCCCGGCTTTCTTT.

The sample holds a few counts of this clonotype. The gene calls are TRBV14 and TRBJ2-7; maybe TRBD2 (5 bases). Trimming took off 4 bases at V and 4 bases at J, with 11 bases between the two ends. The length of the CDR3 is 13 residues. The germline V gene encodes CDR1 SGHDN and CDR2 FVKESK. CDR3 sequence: CASSPLPGYEQYF. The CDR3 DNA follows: TGTGCCAGCAGCCCACTACCGGGGTACGAGCAGTACTTC.

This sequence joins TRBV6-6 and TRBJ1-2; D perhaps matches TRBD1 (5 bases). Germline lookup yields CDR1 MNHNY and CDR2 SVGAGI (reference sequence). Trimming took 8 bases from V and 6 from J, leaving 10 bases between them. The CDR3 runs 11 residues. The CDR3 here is CASWGFNGYTF. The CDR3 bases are TGTGCCAGCTGGGGCTTTAATGGCTACACCTTC.

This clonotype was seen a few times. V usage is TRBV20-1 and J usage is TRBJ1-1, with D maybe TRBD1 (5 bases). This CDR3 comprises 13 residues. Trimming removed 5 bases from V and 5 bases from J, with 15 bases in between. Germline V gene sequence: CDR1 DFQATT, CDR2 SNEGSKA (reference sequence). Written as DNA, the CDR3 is TGCAGTGCTCTCATCCAGGGAAGGACTGAAGCTTTCTTT. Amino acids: CSALIQGRTEAFF.

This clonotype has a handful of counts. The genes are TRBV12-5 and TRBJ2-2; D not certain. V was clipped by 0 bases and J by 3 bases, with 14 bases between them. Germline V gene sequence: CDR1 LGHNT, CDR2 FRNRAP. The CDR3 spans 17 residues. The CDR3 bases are TGTGCTAGTGGTTTGGTACTGGAGACAAAGTACACCGGGGAGCTGTTTTTT. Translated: CASGLVLETKYTGELFF.

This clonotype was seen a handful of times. CDR3 loop: CASSPRAVGGGAPDTQYF. The CDR3 coding sequence is TGTGCCAGCAGTCCTCGAGCCGTTGGCGGGGGGGCCCCAGATACGCAGTATTTT. This chain uses TRBV2 with TRBJ2-3; 9 bases match TRBD2. CDR3 length: 18 amino acids. Germline CDR1 SNHLY, CDR2 FYNNEI. V lost 5 bases, J lost 4 bases, and 16 bases stayed unmatched.

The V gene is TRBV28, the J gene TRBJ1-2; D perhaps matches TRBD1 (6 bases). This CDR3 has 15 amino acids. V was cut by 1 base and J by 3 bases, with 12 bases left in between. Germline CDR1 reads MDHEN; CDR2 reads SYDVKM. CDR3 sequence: CASSLYTGNYYGYTF. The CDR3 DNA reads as TGTGCCAGCAGTTTATACACAGGGAACTACTATGGCTACACCTTC.